The source of this T cell receptor (beta chain) is a study of T cell repertoires in cytomegalovirus infection. TCRdb itself ran the reads through MiXCR, one entry per CDR3 protein. This sample has roughly 280,000 distinct CDR3 sequences, with about 13% found just once. CDR3 length: 12 amino acids. The germline CDR1 and CDR2 sequences are MDHEN and SYDVKM. There are a few counts of this clonotype. The sample consisted of PBMCs. The rearrangement joins TRBV28 to TRBJ1-2; D gene uncertain. This TCR derives from a human donor in good health (CMV status not recorded). Some clones in this sample may be carry-over from other donors' samples. CDR3: CGVTSLNYGYTF. CDR3 bases: TGTGGGGTGACCTCCCTAAACTATGGCTACACCTTC.